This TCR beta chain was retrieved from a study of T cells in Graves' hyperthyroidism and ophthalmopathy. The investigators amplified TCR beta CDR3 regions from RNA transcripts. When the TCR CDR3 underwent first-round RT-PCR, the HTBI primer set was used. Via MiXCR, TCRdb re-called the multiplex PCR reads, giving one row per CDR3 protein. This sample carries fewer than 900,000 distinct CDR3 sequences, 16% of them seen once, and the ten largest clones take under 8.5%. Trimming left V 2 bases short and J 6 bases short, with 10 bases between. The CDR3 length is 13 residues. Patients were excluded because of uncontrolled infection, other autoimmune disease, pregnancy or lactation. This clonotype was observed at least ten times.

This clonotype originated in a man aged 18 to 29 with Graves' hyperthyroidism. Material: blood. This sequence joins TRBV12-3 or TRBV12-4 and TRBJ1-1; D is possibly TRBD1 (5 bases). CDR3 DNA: TGTGCCAGCAGTTTACAGCAGGGTCCTGAAGCTTTCTTT. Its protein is CASSLQQGPEAFF.